These 20 T cell receptor beta chains originate from one sample sequenced in a study of CD8+CD57+ T cells in acquired aplastic anemia. Genomic DNA provided the template from which TCR beta VDJ and CDR3 profiles were obtained. TCRdb recomputed calls from the reads with MiXCR, one row per CDR3 protein. The repertoire holds roughly 81,000 distinct CDR3 sequences, with approximately 46% as singletons. Sequenced sample: sorted CD4+, CD8+, or CD8+CD57+ T cells (not recorded which) from PBMCs. Receptors were obtained from a human donor in good health, serving as a control.

The chain couples TRBV5-1 to TRBJ2-7; maybe TRBD2 (7 bases). The CDR3 covers 14 residues. Deletions cut 4 bases from V and 2 bases from J, with 13 bases between. Looked up from germline, CDR1 is SGHRS and CDR2 is YFSETQ. CDR3 DNA sequence: TGCGCCAGCAGCATGGGAGGGACACCCTACGAGCAGTACTTC. As protein: CASSMGGTPYEQYF.

This clonotype has a count of ten or more. The chain links TRBV2 to TRBJ2-7; unclear D gene. V gave up 4 bases and J gave up 2 bases, with 9 bases separating them. The CDR3 spans 13 residues. Germline CDR1 and CDR2: SNHLY and FYNNEI. CDR3 residues: CASSVGQPYEQYF. For the CDR3, the DNA is TGTGCCAGCAGTGTAGGGCAGCCCTACGAGCAGTACTTC.

This clonotype was seen many times. The V and J genes are TRBV7-9 and TRBJ1-4; no clear D gene. Germline V gives CDR1 SEHNR, CDR2 FQNEAQ (reference sequence). V was shortened by 5 bases and J by 8 bases, with 9 bases between the two germline ends. The CDR3 consists of 12 residues. The CDR3 sequence: CASSPPVEKLFF. The CDR3 nucleotides read TGTGCCAGCAGCCCGCCGGTAGAAAAACTGTTTTTT.

J is TRBJ1-3 and V is TRBV6-1; 10 nucleotides align to TRBD1. J gave up 0 bases and V 7 bases, and 6 bases lay outside the gene matches. The CDR3 spans 16 residues. Per the germline V gene, CDR1 is MNHNS and CDR2 is SASEGT. The CDR3 loop is CASTRTGGRSGNTIYF. The DNA for the CDR3 is TGTGCCAGCACACGGACAGGGGGTCGCTCTGGAAACACCATATATTTT.

Concerning this clonotype: This sequence may be a read error, since a much larger clone differs from it by one base. The chain uses TRBV12-3 or TRBV12-4 and TRBJ1-5; TRBD1 matches 11 bases. V dropped 6 bases and J dropped 2; count of bases not matched to a gene: 6. The CDR3 totals 16 residues. The CDR3, as DNA: TGTGCCAGCAGGCGGACAGGGGGCGATGGCAATCAGCCCCAGCATTTT. Translated, it gives CASRRTGGDGNQPQHF.

The V gene is TRBV25-1, the J gene TRBJ2-7, with 9 bases identical to TRBD2. The CDR3 length is 16 residues. Germline V gives CDR1 MGHDK, CDR2 SYGVNS. V dropped 3 bases and J dropped 0; count of bases not matched to a gene: 6. The CDR3 protein is CASSDPSGRSSYEQYF. The CDR3 coding sequence is TGTGCCAGCAGTGATCCAAGCGGGAGGAGCTCCTACGAGCAGTACTTC.

The chain couples TRBV5-6 to TRBJ2-7; D is uncertain. Trimming removed 0 bases at V and 1 base at J, with 11 bases between. Germline values: CDR1 SGHDT, CDR2 YYEEEE. The CDR3 runs to 15 residues. CDR3 residues: CASSLGQGNSYEQYF. As DNA, the CDR3 is TGTGCCAGCAGCTTGGGTCAAGGGAATTCCTACGAGCAGTACTTC.

The sample holds a few counts of this clonotype. The chain links TRBV25-1 to TRBJ2-3, with 7 bases fitting TRBD2. The V gene's germline CDR1 is MGHDK and CDR2 SYGVNS. Trimming at V came to 7 bases and at J to 4 bases, leaving 11 bases not matched to a gene. This CDR3 contains 15 residues. The CDR3: CASTPSVAGPDTQYF. The CDR3 coding sequence is TGTGCCAGCACCCCTTCGGTAGCGGGCCCAGATACGCAGTATTTT.

The chain couples TRBV10-3 to TRBJ2-2; D remains unclear. With 3 bases removed from V and 5 bases from J, the gap between germline ends came to 7 bases. This CDR3 has 13 residues. In germline, CDR1 is ENHRY, CDR2 SYGVKD. The CDR3 DNA is TGTGCCATCAGTGAACGAGAGACCGGGGAGCTGTTTTTT. Its protein product is CAISERETGELFF.

The rearrangement joins TRBV11-2 to TRBJ1-4; 8 positions match TRBD1. This CDR3 spans 15 amino acids. Germline V gene sequence: CDR1 SGHAT, CDR2 FQNNGV. Trimming at V came to 5 bases and at J to 5 bases, leaving 7 bases not matched to a gene. CDR3 DNA: TGTGCCAGCAGCCCATTGACAGGGGTGAATGAAAAACTGTTTTTT. Its translation is CASSPLTGVNEKLFF.

CDR3 sequence reads: CASRNSRAYTSPLHF. In DNA, the CDR3 is TGTGCCAGTAGAAACTCCCGGGCCTACACTTCACCCCTCCACTTT. The J gene is TRBJ1-6, the V gene TRBV19, with unresolved D. Per germline, CDR1 LNHDA and CDR2 SQIVND (reference sequence). CDR3 length: 15 residues. The V gene lost 6 bases and the J gene lost 9 bases, with 18 bases spanning the gap.

The CDR3 bases are TGTGCCAGAGGACAGTTGGACTACGAGCAGTACTTC. It is translated as CARGQLDYEQYF. This chain uses TRBV7-9 with TRBJ2-7; possible D gene TRBD1, 6 bases. V was pared by 9 bases and J by 3 bases, with 12 bases between. Germline CDR1 is SEHNR and CDR2 is FQNEAQ (reference sequence). This CDR3 comprises 12 residues.

Comments on this clonotype: Being one base from a much bigger clone, this may be a read error. The V call is TRBV20-1, the J call TRBJ2-1; TRBD2 might be the D (5 bases). Germline CDR1 is DFQATT and CDR2 is SNEGSKA (reference sequence). There are 15 residues in the CDR3. The V end lost 5 bases, the J end lost 7 bases, and 21 bases lay between the germline ends. The CDR3 DNA follows: TGCAGTGCTCCCGGGCCGGGGTCCGTTGAGAATGAGCAGTTCTTC. Translating it yields CSAPGPGSVENEQFF.

This clonotype was recorded a few times. The chain joins TRBV13 to TRBJ1-4, with 8 bases that match TRBD1. This CDR3 has 14 residues. V lost 5 bases to trimming and J lost 5 bases; unmatched junction nucleotides: 4. Germline-derived CDR1 and CDR2 are PRHDT and FYEKMQ (reference sequence). The CDR3 protein is CASSVRGRNEKLFF. The CDR3 region has the DNA TGTGCCAGCAGCGTCAGGGGGCGCAATGAAAAACTGTTTTTT.

Note on this clonotype: At one end, the junction sequence differs from germline, possibly due to a read error. The V and J genes are TRBV10-3 and TRBJ1-2, with D tentatively TRBD1 (5 bases). The CDR3 has 15 amino acids. Germline V CDR1 and CDR2: ENHRY, SYGVKD. Written as DNA, the CDR3 is TGTGCCAGCAGTCCGTCCGGGGGGGTCTACACGGGCTACACCTTC. Translation gives CASSPSGGVYTGYTF.

V gene TRBV13 combines with J gene TRBJ1-2; D not resolved. The germline V gene has CDR1 PRHDT and CDR2 FYEKMQ (reference sequence). The CDR3 covers 13 residues. Trimming cost V 3 bases and J 0 bases, with 5 bases left between them. The CDR3 loop is CASSLSPNYGYTF. DNA of the CDR3: TGTGCCAGCAGCTTGAGTCCTAACTATGGCTACACCTTC. Full variable domain (outside the CDR3, taken from reference TRBV13 and TRBJ1-2): AAGVIQSPRHLIKEKRETATLKCYPIPRHDTVYWYQQGPGQDPQFLISFYEKMQSDKGSIPDRFSAQQFSDYHSELNMSSLELGDSALYFCASSLSPNYGYTFGSGTRLTVV.

V is TRBV25-1 and J is TRBJ1-1, with D possibly matching TRBD1 (6 bases). Trimming left V 4 bases short and J 1 base short, with 13 bases between. CDR3 length: 15 residues. Germline values: CDR1 MGHDK, CDR2 SYGVNS. The CDR3 nucleotides are TGTGCCAGCAGTGCCCTCGGGACACAGAACACTGAAGCTTTCTTT. Amino acid sequence: CASSALGTQNTEAFF.

Concerning this clonotype: A read error may be the cause here, since a much bigger clone is one base away. The V call is TRBV20-1, the J call TRBJ2-2; TRBD2 matches 10 bases. V lost 2 bases to trimming and J lost 0 bases; unmatched junction nucleotides: 0. This CDR3 spans 15 amino acids. In germline, CDR1 is DFQATT, CDR2 SNEGSKA (reference sequence). The DNA of the CDR3 is TGCAGTGCTAGACTAGCGGGGGCGAACACCGGGGAGCTGTTTTTT. Translating gives CSARLAGANTGELFF.

Details on this clonotype: This may arise from a read error, as a much more abundant clone is one base away. The V gene is TRBV6-1, the J gene TRBJ1-1, with 9 bases fitting TRBD1. The CDR3 covers 12 residues. Germline CDR1 is MNHNS and CDR2 is SASEGT. The CDR3 spells CASSRDRAETFF. In nucleotides, the CDR3 is TGTGCCAGCAGCAGGGACAGGGCTGAAACTTTCTTT.

The V gene is TRBV2, the J gene TRBJ1-5; D call uncertain. The length of the CDR3 is 15 residues. Germline loops: CDR1 SNHLY, CDR2 FYNNEI. V was clipped by 4 bases and J by 2 bases, with 12 bases between them. The CDR3 nucleotides are TGTGCCAGCAGTGCCTTGGGTTTGGGCAATCAGCCCCAGCATTTT. This codes for CASSALGLGNQPQHF.